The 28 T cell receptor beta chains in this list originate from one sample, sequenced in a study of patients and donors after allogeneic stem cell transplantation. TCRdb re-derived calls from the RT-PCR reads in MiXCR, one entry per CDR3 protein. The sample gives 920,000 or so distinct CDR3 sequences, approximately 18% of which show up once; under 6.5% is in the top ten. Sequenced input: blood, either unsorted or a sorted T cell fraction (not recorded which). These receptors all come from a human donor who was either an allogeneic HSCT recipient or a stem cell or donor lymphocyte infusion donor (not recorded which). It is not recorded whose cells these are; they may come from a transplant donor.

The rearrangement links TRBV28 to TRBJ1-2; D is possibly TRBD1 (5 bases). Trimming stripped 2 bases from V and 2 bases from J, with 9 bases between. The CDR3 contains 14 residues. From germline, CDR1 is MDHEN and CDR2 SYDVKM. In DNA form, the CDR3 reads TGTGCCAGCAGTTTAGGAGCAGGGAACTATGGCTACACCTTC. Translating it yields CASSLGAGNYGYTF.

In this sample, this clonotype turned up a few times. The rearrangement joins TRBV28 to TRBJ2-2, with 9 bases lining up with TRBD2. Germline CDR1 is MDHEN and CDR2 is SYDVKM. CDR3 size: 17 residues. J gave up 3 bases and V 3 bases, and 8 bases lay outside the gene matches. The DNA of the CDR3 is TGTGCCAGCAGTTTTCCTGGCGGGGGGGAGGACACCGGGGAGCTGTTTTTT. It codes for CASSFPGGGEDTGELFF.

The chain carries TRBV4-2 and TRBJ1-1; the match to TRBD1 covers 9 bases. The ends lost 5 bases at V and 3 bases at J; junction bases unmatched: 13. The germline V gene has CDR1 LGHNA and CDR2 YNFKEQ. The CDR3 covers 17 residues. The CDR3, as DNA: TGTGCCAGCAGCTCGAACAGGGGGCGAGGGAGGGACACTGAAGCTTTCTTT. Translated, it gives CASSSNRGRGRDTEAFF.

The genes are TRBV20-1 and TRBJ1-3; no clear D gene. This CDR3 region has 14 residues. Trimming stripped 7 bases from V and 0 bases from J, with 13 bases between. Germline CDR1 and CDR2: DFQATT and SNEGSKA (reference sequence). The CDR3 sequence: CSVQASGSGNTIYF. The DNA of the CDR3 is TGCAGTGTTCAAGCCAGCGGCTCTGGAAACACCATATATTTT.

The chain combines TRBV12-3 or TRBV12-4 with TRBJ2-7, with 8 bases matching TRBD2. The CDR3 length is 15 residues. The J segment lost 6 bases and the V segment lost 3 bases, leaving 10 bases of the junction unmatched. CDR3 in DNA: TGTGCCAGCAGTTTTTATGCGGGGGGCCCCCTCGAGCAGTACTTC. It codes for CASSFYAGGPLEQYF.

The DNA for the CDR3 is TGCAGTGCTTCGCCGGGCCTAGGGACCTACGAGCAGTACTTC. Translating it yields CSASPGLGTYEQYF. The chain has TRBV20-1 and TRBJ2-7; D gene uncertain. From germline, CDR1 is DFQATT and CDR2 SNEGSKA (reference sequence). The CDR3 is made up of 14 amino acids. Between the trimmed V and J ends, which lost 5 bases and 2 bases, there was a span of 16 bases.

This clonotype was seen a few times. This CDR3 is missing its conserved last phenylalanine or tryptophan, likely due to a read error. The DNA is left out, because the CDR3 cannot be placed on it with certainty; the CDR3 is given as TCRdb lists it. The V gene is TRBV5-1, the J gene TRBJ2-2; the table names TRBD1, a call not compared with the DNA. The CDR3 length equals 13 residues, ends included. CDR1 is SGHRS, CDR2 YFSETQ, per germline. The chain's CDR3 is CASSPQGSRSCFT.

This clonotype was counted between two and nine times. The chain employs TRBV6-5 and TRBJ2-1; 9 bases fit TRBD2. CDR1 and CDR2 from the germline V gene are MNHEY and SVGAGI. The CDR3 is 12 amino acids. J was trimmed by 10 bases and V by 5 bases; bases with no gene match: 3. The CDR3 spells CASSRTSEEQFF. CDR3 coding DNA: TGTGCCAGCAGTCGGACTAGCGAAGAGCAGTTCTTC.

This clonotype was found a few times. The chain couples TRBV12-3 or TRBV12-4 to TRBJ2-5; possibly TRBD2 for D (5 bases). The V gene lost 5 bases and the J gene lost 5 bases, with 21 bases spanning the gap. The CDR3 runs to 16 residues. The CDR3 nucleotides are TGTGCCAGCAGTCTCTCTGGTAGCGCAAAGTGGGAGACCCAGTACTTC. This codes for CASSLSGSAKWETQYF.

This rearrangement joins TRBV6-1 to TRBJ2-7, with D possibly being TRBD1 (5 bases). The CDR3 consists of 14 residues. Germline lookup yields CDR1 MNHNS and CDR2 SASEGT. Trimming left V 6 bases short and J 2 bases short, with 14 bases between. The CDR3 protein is CASRTVQGTYEQYF. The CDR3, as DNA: TGTGCCAGCAGGACGGTGCAGGGTACCTACGAGCAGTACTTC.

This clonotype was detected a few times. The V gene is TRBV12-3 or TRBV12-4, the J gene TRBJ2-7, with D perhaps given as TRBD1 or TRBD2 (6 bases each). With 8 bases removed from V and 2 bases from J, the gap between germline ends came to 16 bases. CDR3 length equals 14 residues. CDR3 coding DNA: TGTGCCAGCGGAATTGGGGGGCTCCCCTACGAGCAGTACTTC. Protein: CASGIGGLPYEQYF.

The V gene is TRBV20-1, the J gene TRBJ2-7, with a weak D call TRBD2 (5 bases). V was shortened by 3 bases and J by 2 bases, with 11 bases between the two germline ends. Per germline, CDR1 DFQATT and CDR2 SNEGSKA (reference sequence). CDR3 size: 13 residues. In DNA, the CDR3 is TGCAGTGCTAGTGAGCGGAATCCCTACGAGCAGTACTTC. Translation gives CSASERNPYEQYF.

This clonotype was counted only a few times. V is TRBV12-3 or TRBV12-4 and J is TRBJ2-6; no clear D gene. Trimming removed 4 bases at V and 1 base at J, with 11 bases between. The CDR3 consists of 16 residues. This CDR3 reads CASSSVTQSGANVLTF. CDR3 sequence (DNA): TGTGCCAGCAGTTCCGTAACGCAGTCTGGGGCCAACGTCCTGACTTTC.

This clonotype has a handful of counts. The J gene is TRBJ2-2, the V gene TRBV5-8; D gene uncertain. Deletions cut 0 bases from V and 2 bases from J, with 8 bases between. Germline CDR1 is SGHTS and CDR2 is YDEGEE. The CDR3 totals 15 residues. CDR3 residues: CASSLVFINTGELFF. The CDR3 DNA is TGTGCCAGCAGCTTGGTTTTTATTAACACCGGGGAGCTGTTTTTT.

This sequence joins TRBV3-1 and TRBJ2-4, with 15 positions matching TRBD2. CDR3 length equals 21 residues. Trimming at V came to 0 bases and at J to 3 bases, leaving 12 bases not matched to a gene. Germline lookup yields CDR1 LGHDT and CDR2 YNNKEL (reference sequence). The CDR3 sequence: CASSQEQIGLAGGRYKNIQYF. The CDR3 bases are TGTGCCAGCAGCCAAGAGCAGATCGGACTAGCGGGGGGGAGATACAAAAACATTCAGTACTTC.

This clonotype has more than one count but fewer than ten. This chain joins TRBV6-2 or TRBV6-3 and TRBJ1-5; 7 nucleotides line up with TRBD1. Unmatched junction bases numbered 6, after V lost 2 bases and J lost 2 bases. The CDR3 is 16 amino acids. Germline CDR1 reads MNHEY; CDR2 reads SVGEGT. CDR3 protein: CASSYPTGIGNQPQHF. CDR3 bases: TGTGCCAGCAGTTACCCGACAGGGATAGGCAATCAGCCCCAGCATTTT.

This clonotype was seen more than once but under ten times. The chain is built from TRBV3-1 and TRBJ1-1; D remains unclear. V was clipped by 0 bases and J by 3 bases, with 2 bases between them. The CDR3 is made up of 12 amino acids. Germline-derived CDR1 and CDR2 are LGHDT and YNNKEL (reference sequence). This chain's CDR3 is CASSQDYTEAFF. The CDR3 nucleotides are TGTGCCAGCAGCCAAGACTACACTGAAGCTTTCTTT.

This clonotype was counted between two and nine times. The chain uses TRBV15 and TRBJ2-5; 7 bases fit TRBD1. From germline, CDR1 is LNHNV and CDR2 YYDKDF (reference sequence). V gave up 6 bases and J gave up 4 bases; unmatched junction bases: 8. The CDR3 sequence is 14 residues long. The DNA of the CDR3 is TGTGCCACCAGTACGACAGGGAGTGGAGAGACCCAGTACTTC. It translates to CATSTTGSGETQYF.

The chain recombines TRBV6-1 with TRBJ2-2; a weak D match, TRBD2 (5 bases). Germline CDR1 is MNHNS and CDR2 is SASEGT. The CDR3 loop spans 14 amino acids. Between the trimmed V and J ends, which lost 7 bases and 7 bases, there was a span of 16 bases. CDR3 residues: CASIPEGGFGELFF. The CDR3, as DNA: TGTGCCAGCATTCCTGAGGGCGGGTTCGGGGAGCTGTTTTTT.

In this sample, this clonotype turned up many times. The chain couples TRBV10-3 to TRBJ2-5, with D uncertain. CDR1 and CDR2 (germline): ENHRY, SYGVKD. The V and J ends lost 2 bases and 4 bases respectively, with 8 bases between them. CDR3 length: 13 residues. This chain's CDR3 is CAISEPYTETQYF. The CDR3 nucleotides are TGTGCCATCAGTGAGCCGTATACAGAGACCCAGTACTTC.

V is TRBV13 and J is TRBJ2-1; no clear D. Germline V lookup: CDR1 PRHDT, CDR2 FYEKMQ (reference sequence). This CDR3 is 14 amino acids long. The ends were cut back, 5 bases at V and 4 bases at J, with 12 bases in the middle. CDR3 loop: CASSPLGIYNEQFF. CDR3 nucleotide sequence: TGTGCCAGCAGCCCCCTGGGCATATACAATGAGCAGTTCTTC.

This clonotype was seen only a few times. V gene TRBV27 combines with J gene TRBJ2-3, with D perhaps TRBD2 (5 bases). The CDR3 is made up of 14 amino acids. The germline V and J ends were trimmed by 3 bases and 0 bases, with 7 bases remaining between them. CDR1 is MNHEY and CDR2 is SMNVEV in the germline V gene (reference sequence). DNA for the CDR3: TGTGCCAGCAGTTTTCTAGCTAGCACAGATACGCAGTATTTT. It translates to CASSFLASTDTQYF.

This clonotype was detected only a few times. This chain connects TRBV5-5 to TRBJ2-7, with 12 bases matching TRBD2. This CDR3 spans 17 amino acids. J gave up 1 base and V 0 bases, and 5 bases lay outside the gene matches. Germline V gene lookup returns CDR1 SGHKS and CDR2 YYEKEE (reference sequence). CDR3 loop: CASSLASGRDWSYEQYF. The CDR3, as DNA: TGTGCCAGCAGCTTGGCTAGCGGGAGGGATTGGTCCTACGAGCAGTACTTC.

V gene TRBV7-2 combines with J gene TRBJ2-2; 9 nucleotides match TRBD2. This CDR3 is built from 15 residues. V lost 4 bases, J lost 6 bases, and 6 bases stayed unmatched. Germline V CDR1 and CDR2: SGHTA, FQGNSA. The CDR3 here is CASSSPRGGAGELFF. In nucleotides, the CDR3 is TGTGCCAGCAGCTCCCCGCGGGGGGGGGCCGGGGAGCTGTTTTTT.

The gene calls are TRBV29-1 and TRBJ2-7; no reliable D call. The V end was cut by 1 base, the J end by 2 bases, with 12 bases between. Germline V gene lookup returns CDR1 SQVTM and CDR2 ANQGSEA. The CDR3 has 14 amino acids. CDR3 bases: TGCAGCGTTGAAGGGACGGGTTTGACCTACGAGCAGTACTTC. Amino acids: CSVEGTGLTYEQYF.

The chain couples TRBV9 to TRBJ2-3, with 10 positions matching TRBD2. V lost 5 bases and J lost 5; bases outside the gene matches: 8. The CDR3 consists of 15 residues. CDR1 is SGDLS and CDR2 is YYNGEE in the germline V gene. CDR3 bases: TGTGCCAGCAGGTTAAGCGGGAGGGCCGAAGATACGCAGTATTTT. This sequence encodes CASRLSGRAEDTQYF.

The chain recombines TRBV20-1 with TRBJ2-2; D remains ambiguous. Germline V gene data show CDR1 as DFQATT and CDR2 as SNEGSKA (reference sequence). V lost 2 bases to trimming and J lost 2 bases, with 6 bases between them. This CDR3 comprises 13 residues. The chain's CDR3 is CSARPRNTGELFF. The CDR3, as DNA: TGCAGTGCTAGACCCCGAAACACCGGGGAGCTGTTTTTT.

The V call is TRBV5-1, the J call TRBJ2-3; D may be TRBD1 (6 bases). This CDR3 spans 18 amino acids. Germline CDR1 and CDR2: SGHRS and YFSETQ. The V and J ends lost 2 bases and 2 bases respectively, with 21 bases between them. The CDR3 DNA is TGCGCCAGCAGCTTAAGTGTTTCGGTGGGGGCTACCACAGATACGCAGTATTTT. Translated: CASSLSVSVGATTDTQYF.